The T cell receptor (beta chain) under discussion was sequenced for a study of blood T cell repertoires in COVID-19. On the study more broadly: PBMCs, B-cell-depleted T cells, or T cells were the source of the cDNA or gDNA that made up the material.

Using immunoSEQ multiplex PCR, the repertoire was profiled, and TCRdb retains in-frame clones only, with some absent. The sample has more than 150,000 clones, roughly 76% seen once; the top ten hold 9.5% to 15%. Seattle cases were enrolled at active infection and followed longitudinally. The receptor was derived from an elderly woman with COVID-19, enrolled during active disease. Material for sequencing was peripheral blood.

The CDR3 sequence is CASSPPGGNTIYF. Here the CDR3 DNA reads TGTGCCAGCTCACCACCGGGCGGAAACACCATATATTTT. This sequence joins TRBV18 and TRBJ1-3; D remains unclear. The CDR3 covers 13 residues. V dropped 0 bases and J dropped 4 bases, with 4 bases sitting between them. Germline V gives CDR1 KGHSH, CDR2 LQKENI.